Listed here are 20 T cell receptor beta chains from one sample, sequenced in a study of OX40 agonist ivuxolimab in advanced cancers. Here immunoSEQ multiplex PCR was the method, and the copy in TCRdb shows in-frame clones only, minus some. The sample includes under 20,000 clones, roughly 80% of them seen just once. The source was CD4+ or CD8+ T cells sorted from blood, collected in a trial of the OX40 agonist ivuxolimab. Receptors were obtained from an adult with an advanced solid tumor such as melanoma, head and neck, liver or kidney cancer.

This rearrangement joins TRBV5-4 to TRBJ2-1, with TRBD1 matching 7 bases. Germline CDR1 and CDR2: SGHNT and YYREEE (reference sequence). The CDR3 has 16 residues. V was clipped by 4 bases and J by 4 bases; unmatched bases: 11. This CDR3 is CASSPTTGIFYNEQFF. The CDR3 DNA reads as TGTGCCAGCAGCCCGACGACAGGGATCTTTTACAATGAGCAGTTCTTC.

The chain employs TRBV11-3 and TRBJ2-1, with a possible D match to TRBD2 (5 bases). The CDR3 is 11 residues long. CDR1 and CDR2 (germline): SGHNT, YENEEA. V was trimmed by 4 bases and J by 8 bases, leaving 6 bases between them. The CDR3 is CASSSGDEQFF. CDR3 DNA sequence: TGTGCCAGCAGCTCCGGGGATGAGCAGTTCTTC.

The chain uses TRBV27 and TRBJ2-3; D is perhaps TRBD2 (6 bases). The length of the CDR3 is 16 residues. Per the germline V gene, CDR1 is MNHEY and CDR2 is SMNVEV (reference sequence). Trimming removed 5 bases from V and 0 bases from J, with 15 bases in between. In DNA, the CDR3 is TGTGCCAGCAGTGAAGCGGGTTACACTAGCACAGATACGCAGTATTTT. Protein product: CASSEAGYTSTDTQYF.

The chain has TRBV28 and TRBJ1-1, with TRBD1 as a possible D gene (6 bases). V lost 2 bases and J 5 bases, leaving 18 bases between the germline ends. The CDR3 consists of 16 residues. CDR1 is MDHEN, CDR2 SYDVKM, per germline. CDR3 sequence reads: CASSLRAEGGITEAFF. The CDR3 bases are TGTGCCAGCAGTTTACGGGCGGAGGGGGGTATTACTGAAGCTTTCTTT.

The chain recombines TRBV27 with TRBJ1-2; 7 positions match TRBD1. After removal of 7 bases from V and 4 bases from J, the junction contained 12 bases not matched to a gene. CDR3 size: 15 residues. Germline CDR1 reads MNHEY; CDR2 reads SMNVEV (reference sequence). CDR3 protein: CASTKVGAGGYGYTF. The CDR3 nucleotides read TGTGCCAGCACTAAAGTTGGGGCAGGGGGCTATGGCTACACCTTC.

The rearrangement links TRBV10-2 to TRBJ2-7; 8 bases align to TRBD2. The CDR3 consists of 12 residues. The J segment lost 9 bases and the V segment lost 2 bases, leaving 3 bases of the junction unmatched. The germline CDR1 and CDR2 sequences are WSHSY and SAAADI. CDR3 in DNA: TGCGCCAGCAGTGAGGGGCGGGAGGTGCAGTACTTC. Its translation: CASSEGREVQYF.

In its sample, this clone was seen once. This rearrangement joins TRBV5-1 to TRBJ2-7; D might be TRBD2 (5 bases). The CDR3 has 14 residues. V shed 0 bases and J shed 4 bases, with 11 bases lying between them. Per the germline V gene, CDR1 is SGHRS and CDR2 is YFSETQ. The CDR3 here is CASSLASQGYEQYF. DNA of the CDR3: TGCGCCAGCAGCTTGGCTAGCCAAGGGTACGAGCAGTACTTC.

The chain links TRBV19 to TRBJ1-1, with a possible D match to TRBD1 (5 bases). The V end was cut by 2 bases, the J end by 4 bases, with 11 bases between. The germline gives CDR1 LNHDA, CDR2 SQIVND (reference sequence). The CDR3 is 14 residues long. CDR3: CASSINSGGTEAFF. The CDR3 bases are TGTGCCAGTAGTATAAACAGCGGGGGCACTGAAGCTTTCTTT.

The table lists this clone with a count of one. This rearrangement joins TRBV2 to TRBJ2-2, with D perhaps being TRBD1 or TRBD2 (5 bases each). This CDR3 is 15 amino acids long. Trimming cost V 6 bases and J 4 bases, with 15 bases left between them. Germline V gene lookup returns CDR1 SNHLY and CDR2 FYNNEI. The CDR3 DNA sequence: TGTGCCAGCAGATCAGGGAGAGTCGGCACCGGGGAGCTGTTTTTT. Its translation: CASRSGRVGTGELFF.

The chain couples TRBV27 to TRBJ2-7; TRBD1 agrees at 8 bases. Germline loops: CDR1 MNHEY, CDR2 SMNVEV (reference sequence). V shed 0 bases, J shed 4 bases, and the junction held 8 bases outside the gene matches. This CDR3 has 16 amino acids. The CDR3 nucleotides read TGTGCCAGCAGTTTATCCCCTGGACAGGGTTTGTACGAGCAGTACTTC. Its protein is CASSLSPGQGLYEQYF.

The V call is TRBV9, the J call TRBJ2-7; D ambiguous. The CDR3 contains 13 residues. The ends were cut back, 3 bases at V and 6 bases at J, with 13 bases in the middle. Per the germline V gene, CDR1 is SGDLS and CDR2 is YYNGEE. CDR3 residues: CASSALTSGEQYF. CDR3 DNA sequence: TGTGCCAGCAGCGCCCTAACCTCGGGCGAGCAGTACTTC.

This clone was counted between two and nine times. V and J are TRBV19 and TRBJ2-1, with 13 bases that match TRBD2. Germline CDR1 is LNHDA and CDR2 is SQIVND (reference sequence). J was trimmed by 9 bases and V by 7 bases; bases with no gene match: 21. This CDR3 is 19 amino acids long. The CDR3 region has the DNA TGTGCCAGTACTCCATCCGGGACTAGCGGGATAAAATCAATCGCTGAGCAGTTCTTC. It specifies CASTPSGTSGIKSIAEQFF.

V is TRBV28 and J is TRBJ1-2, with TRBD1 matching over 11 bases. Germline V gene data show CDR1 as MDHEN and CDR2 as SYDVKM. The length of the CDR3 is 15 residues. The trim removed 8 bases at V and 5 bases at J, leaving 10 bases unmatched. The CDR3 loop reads CASHLRGQGDYGYTF. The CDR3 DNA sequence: TGTGCCAGCCACCTACGGGGACAGGGGGATTATGGCTACACCTTC.

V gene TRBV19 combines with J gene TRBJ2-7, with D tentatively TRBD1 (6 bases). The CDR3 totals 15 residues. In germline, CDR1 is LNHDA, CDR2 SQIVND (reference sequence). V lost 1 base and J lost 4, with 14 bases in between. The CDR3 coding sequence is TGTGCCAGTAGTATAGTGGAGACAGGAGGATACGAGCAGTACTTC. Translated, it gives CASSIVETGGYEQYF.

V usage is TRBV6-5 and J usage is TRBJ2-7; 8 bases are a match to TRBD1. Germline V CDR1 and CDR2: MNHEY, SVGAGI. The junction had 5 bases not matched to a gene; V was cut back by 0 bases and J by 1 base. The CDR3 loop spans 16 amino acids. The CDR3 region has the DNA TGTGCCAGCAGTTACTCCCCCCAGGGGGCGTCCTACGAGCAGTACTTC. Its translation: CASSYSPQGASYEQYF.

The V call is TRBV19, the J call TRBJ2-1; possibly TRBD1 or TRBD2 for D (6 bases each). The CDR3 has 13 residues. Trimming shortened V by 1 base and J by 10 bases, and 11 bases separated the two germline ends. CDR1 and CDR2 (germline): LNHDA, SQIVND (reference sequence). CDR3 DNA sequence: TGTGCCAGTAGTATAGGGGGGGCCCGAGAGCAGTTCTTC. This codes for CASSIGGAREQFF.

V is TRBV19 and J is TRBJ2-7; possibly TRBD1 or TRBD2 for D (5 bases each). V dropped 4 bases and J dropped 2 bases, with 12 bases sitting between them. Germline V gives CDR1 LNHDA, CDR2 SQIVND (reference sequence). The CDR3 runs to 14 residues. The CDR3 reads CASSTRDVTYEQYF. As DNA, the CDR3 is TGTGCCAGTAGTACCCGGGACGTCACCTACGAGCAGTACTTC.

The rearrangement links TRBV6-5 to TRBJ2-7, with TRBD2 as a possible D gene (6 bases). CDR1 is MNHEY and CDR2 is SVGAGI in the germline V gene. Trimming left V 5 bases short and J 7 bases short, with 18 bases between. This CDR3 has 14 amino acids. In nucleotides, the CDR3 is TGTGCCAGCAGTCTACTAAATCCGGGAGATGAGCAGTACTTC. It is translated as CASSLLNPGDEQYF.

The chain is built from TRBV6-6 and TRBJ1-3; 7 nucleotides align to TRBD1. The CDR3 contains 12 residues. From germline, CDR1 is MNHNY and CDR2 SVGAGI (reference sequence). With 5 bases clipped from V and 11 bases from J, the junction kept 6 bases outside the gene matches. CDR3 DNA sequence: TGTGCCAGCAGTCACCTGGGACAGTCCATATATTTT. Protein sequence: CASSHLGQSIYF.

The CDR3 loop reads CASSHPTGVNEKLFF. The CDR3 DNA sequence: TGCGCCAGCAGCCATCCGACAGGGGTTAATGAAAAACTGTTTTTT. J is TRBJ1-4 and V is TRBV4-1; 8 positions match TRBD1. This CDR3 has 15 amino acids. The germline gives CDR1 MGHRA, CDR2 YSYEKL. Trimming at V came to 3 bases and at J to 4 bases, leaving 4 bases not matched to a gene.